This T cell receptor (beta chain) was recorded in a study of blood T cells in healthy people across ages. Germline CDR1 reads SGHRS; CDR2 reads YFSETQ. Trimming took 4 bases from V and 4 from J, leaving 16 bases between them. The CDR3 spans 15 residues. Through a sample-barcoded 5' primer and a J-beta primer mix, a second PCR was run for about 6 to 11 cycles. One entry per CDR3 protein results from TCRdb running MiXCR on the 5' RACE reads. Among around 1,800,000 distinct CDR3 sequences listed, about two fifths were seen once. V gene TRBV5-1 combines with J gene TRBJ2-3, with a tentative D call TRBD2 (5 bases). Sample: blood. The sequence was obtained from a human donor in good health. The chain's CDR3 is CASSAGQVSADTQYF. The CDR3 nucleotides read TGCGCCAGCAGCGCGGGCCAGGTCAGCGCAGATACGCAGTATTTT.